The source of this TCR beta chain is a study of Ad26.COV2.S vaccination and SARS-CoV-2 variants. Regarding treatment: around 19 received Ad26.COV2.S at low or high dose, single or two shots; a few received placebo; per-sample allocation not given. Sampling occurred on day 63 after the first vaccine or placebo injection. A Boston adult aged 18-55 years was the donor. Produced via immunoSEQ multiplex PCR; TCRdb's table is partial and in-frame only. The sample has approximately 420,000 clones, about 85% seen once. The germline V and J ends were trimmed by 5 bases and 1 base, with 11 bases remaining between them. CDR3 size: 14 residues. Germline lookup yields CDR1 LNHDA and CDR2 SQIVND (reference sequence).

This sample comprised peripheral blood, obtained in a trial of Ad26.COV2.S vaccine versus placebo. The chain couples TRBV19 to TRBJ2-5; the D call may be TRBD1 or TRBD2 (5 bases each). This receptor was obtained from a person aged 18 to 59 who received the Ad26.COV2.S COVID-19 vaccine or a placebo. The CDR3 reads CASSSGTIQETQYF. For the CDR3, the DNA is TGTGCCAGTAGTTCAGGGACCATCCAAGAGACCCAGTACTTC.